This T cell receptor (beta chain) originates from a study of T cell clusters in autoimmune cytopenias. Germline assignment: CDR1 MNHEY and CDR2 SMNVEV (reference sequence). CDR3 length equals 13 residues. Multiplex touch-down PCR amplified TRB using TRB-A and TRB-B pools in one tube. Each CDR3 protein gets one entry in TCRdb, which reprocessed the multiplex PCR reads and gives no DNA. The sample table sets out about 15,000 distinct CDR3 sequences. Roughly 40,000 genome equivalents of blood DNA were amplified for TRB. The data were also submitted as part of a second study, on T cell repertoires in aging, cancer and after chemotherapy.

This TCR derives from a human donor in good health. The sequencing input was peripheral blood. The rearrangement joins TRBV27 to TRBJ1-2. This CDR3 reads CASSPTANYGYTF.